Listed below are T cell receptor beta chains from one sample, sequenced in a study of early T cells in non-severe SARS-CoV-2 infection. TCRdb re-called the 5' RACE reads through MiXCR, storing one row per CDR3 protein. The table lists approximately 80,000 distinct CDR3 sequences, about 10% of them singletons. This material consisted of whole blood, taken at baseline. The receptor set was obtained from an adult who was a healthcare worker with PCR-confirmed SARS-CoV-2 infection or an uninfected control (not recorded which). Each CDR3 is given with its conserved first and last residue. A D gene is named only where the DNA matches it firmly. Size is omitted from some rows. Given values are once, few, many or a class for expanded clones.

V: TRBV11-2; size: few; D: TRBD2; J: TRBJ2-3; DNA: TGTGCCAGCAGCTTAGCCCGGGACTACCCCAGCACAGATACACAGTATTTT; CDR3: CASSLARDYPSTDTQYF
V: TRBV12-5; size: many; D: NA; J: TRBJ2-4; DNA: TGTGCTAGTGGTTCCGACCCGGCGACTGTCTATTCCAAAAACATTCAGTACTTC; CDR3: CASGSDPATVYSKNIQYF
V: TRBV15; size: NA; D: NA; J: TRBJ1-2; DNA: TGTGCCACCAGCAGAGCGGGAGGGAAGTATGGCTACACCTTC; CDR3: CATSRAGGKYGYTF
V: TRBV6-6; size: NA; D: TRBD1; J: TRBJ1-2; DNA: TGTGCCAGCAGTTACTCGGACAGGGTGCACTATGGCTACACCTTC; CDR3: CASSYSDRVHYGYTF
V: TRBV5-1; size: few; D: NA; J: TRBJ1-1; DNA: TGCGCCAGCAGCTTGGCCGGGAGGGTGAACACTGAAGCTTTCTTT; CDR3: CASSLAGRVNTEAFF
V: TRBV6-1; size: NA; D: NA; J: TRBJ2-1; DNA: TGTGCCAGCAGTTGGTCTTCAGGTTTAATTGGCAATGAGCAGTTCTTC; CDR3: CASSWSSGLIGNEQFF
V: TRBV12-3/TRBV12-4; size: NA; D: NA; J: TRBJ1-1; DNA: TGTGCCACCCAAGGAGGGTCTGAAGCTTTCTTT; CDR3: CATQGGSEAFF
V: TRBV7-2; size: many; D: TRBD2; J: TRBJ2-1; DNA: TGTGCCAGCAGCTTAGCATTTAGCGGGGGGGTTAATGAGCAGTTCTTC; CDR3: CASSLAFSGGVNEQFF
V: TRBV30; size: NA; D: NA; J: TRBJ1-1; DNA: TGTGCCTGGGCACCTGGTGGGGCTTCCGGGACTGAAGCTTTCTTT; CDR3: CAWAPGGASGTEAFF
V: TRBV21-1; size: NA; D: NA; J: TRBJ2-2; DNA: TGTGCCAGCAGCAAAGTTTCCGGGGATGATTCCGGGGAGCTGTTTTTT; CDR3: CASSKVSGDDSGELFF
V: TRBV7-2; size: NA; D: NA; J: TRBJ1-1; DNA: TGTGCCAGCAGCTTCTCCGGCGGAGACACTGAAGCTTTCTTT; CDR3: CASSFSGGDTEAFF
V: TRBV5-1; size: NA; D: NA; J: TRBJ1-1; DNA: TGCGCCAGCAGCCCCACAGGGTCAGACACTGAAGCTTTCTTT; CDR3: CASSPTGSDTEAFF
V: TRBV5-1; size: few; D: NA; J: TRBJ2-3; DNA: TGCGCCAGCAGCGGGCCAGGCCCTAGCACAGATACGCAGTATTTT; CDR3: CASSGPGPSTDTQYF
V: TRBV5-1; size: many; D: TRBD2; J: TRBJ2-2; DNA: TGCGCCAGCAGCTCGGGACTAGTGAACACCGGGGAGCTGTTTTTT; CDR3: CASSSGLVNTGELFF
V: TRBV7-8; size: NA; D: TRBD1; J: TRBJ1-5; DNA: TGTGCCAGCAGCCTCCTTCTGTCGGGACAGGTCAATCAGCCCCAGCATTTT; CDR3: CASSLLLSGQVNQPQHF
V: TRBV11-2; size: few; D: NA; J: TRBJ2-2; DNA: TGTGCCAGCAGCCTCTCCGGGGAGCTGTTTTTT; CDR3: CASSLSGELFF
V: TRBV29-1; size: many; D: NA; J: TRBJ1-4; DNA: TGCAGCGTTGAGACAGTTGAAAAACTGTTTTTT; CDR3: CSVETVEKLFF
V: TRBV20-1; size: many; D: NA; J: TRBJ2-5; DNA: TGCAGTGCTAGAGATCATTGGTCCGGCGTTAGAGAGACCCAGTACTTC; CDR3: CSARDHWSGVRETQYF
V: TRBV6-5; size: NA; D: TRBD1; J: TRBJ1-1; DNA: TGTGCCAGCAGTCGTCCGCCGGACAGGGACACTGAAGCTTTCTTT; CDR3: CASSRPPDRDTEAFF
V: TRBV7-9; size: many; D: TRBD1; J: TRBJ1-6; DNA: TGTGCCAGCAGCAGGGACAGCCATAATTCACCCCTCCACTTT; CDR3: CASSRDSHNSPLHF
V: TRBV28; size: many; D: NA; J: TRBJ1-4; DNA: TGTGCCAGCAGTAACCACAGGGCTGGTAATGAAAAACTGTTTTTT; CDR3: CASSNHRAGNEKLFF
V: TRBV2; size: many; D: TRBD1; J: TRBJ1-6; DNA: TGTGCCAGCAGCTACGCCGGGACAGGGAATAAACCACCCCTCCACTTT; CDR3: CASSYAGTGNKPPLHF
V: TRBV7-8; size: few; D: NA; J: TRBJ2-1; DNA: TGTGCCAGCAGCCCTCCCGGTTGGCCCTACAATGAGCAGTTCTTC; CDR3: CASSPPGWPYNEQFF
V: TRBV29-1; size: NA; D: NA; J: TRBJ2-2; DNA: TGCAGCGTTGGGGTTGCCGGGGAGCTGTTTTTT; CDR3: CSVGVAGELFF
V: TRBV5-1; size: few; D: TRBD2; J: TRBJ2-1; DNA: TGCGCCAGCAGCCGGCTGGGACTAGCGGAGAATGAGCAGTTCTTC; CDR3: CASSRLGLAENEQFF
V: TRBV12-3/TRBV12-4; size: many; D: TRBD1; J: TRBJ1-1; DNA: TGTGCCAGCAGCCAAGGGACAGGGAGGACTGAAGCTTTCTTT; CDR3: CASSQGTGRTEAFF